The entry below gives a single T cell receptor (beta chain) sequence along with its context. These data originate in a study of T cells in Graves' hyperthyroidism and ophthalmopathy. Amplification targeted TCR beta CDR3 regions from RNA transcripts. The primer set for the first-round RT-PCR of the TCR CDR3 was HTBI. Via MiXCR, TCRdb re-called the multiplex PCR reads, giving one row per CDR3 protein. The sample contains hundreds of thousands of distinct CDR3 sequences, 38% of which appear only once. The CDR3 spans 12 residues. Germline lookup yields CDR1 MNHEY and CDR2 SVGAGI. Between the trimmed V and J ends, which lost 5 bases and 7 bases, there was a span of 9 bases.

The rearrangement uses TRBV6-5 and TRBJ1-5, with D unclear. The TCR was taken from a man aged 18 to 30 with Graves' hyperthyroidism. The sample consisted of blood. The CDR3 nucleotides read TGTGCCAGCAGTCCCGCGATACAGCCCCAGCATTTT. Translated, it gives CASSPAIQPQHF.